The 3 T cell receptor beta chains below come from one sample, sequenced in a study of blood T cell repertoires in COVID-19 (dated by TCRdb to 2018 to 2020). The protocol used for the library was the immunoSEQ multiplex PCR assay. In TCRdb, the immuneACCESS table is reduced to in-frame sequences with V and J assigned. These tables do not hold every clone; where another copy was compared, an unresolved V gene accounts for under half, and the others remain unexplained. Recorded for this sample are just under 40,000 clones; 79% of them occurred a single time. The biggest ten clones account for around 25% of the sample. Sequencing was carried out using peripheral blood. The source is a man between 65 and 85 years old with acute or convalescent COVID-19.

V gene TRBV19 combines with J gene TRBJ1-1; no clear D gene. The germline CDR1 and CDR2 sequences are LNHDA and SQIVND (reference sequence). There are 16 residues in the CDR3. V was trimmed by 3 bases and J by 6 bases, leaving 20 bases between them. The CDR3 here is CASSIGGSGSGAEAFF. DNA for the CDR3: TGTGCCAGTAGTATCGGAGGTTCGGGGTCGGGCGCTGAAGCTTTCTTT. Using reference TRBV19 and TRBJ1-1 for the parts outside the CDR3, the full variable domain is DGGITQSPKYLFRKEGQNVTLSCEQNLNHDAMYWYRQDPGQGLRLIYYSQIVNDFQKGDIAEGYSVSREKKESFPLTVTSAQKNPTAFYLCASSIGGSGSGAEAFFGQGTRLTVV.

J is TRBJ1-1 and V is TRBV18, with 10 bases identical to TRBD1. CDR3 length: 15 residues. The V and J ends lost 5 bases and 7 bases, in that order; junction bases with no gene match: 10. CDR1 and CDR2 (germline): KGHSH, LQKENI. CDR3 amino acids: CASSKTGTGESEAFF. The CDR3, as DNA: TGTGCCAGCTCAAAAACCGGGACAGGGGAGAGTGAAGCTTTCTTT.

The chain employs TRBV11-2 and TRBJ2-7; 12 bases map to TRBD1. With V trimmed by 6 bases and J by 5 bases, 8 bases remained unmatched. CDR1 is SGHAT, CDR2 FQNNGV, per germline. This CDR3 spans 15 amino acids. The CDR3 nucleotides are TGTGCCAGCAGTTCCCCCGGGACAGGGGGCAACGAGCAGTACTTC. As protein: CASSSPGTGGNEQYF.